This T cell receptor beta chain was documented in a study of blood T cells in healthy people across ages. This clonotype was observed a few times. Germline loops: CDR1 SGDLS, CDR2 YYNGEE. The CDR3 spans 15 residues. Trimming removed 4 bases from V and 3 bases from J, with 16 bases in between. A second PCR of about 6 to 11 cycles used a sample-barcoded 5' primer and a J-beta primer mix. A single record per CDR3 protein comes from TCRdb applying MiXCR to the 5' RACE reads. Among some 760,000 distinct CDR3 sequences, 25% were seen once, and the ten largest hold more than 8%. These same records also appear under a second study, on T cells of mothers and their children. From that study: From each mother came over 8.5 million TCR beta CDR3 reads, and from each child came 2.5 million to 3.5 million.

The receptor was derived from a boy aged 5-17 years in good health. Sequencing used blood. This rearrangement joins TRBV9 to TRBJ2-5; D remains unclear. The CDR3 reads CASSPRTSYKETQYF. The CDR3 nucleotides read TGTGCCAGCAGCCCCCGCACCAGCTACAAAGAGACCCAGTACTTC.